This is a list of T cell receptor beta chains from one sample in a study of neurological immune-mediated disorders. Each CDR3 protein is one row after TCRdb ran MiXCR on the 5' RACE reads. The sample gives some 65,000 distinct CDR3 sequences, 3.5% to 4.5% of which show up once; roughly 2.7% is in the top ten. The specimen sequenced was PBMCs. Receptor source: a middle-aged man with multiple sclerosis. Each CDR3 is given with its conserved first and last residue. The D gene is left open where the match is weak. Size values are once, few and many counts, or a class for expanded clones, and some rows have none.

v_gene	j_gene	abundance	len	d_gene	CDR3aa	CDR3nt
TRBV20-1	TRBJ1-1	many	13	NA	CSARKQENTEAFF	TGCAGTGCTAGAAAACAGGAGAACACTGAAGCTTTCTTT
TRBV4-2	TRBJ1-4	many	19	TRBD1	CASSQDPPGQSSTNEKLFF	TGTGCCAGCAGCCAAGACCCCCCGGGACAGTCATCAACTAATGAAAAACTGTTTTTT
TRBV7-9	TRBJ2-1	many	13	NA	CASSHRREDEQFF	TGTGCCAGCTCCCATAGGAGGGAAGATGAGCAGTTCTTC
TRBV5-1	TRBJ1-1	many	14	TRBD1	CASSIDRVGGEAFF	TGCGCCAGCAGCATTGACAGGGTCGGCGGTGAAGCTTTCTTT
TRBV5-1	TRBJ2-2	many	16	NA	CASSFIIPTGTGELFF	TGCGCCAGCAGCTTTATAATCCCTACGGGCACCGGGGAGCTGTTTTTT
TRBV6-2/TRBV6-3	TRBJ1-4	many	15	TRBD1	CASRGWTGSNEKLFF	TGTGCCAGCAGGGGATGGACAGGGAGTAATGAAAAACTGTTTTTT
TRBV7-2	TRBJ2-3	NA	14	NA	CASSLGLLADMQYF	TGTGCCAGCAGCTTAGGCTTGCTAGCAGATATGCAGTATTTT
TRBV20-1	TRBJ1-1	many	14	NA	CSARRRAGNTEAFF	TGCAGTGCTAGGCGGCGGGCCGGAAACACTGAAGCTTTCTTT
TRBV6-1	TRBJ1-1	many	13	NA	CASRNQANTEAFF	TGTGCCAGCAGGAACCAGGCGAACACTGAAGCTTTCTTT
TRBV5-1	TRBJ2-5	many	16	NA	CASSLAARGGEETQYF	TGCGCCAGCAGCTTGGCGGCACGAGGGGGGGAAGAGACCCAGTACTTC
TRBV5-1	TRBJ1-3	many	13	NA	CASSSLPGNTIYF	TGCGCCAGCAGCTCCCTACCTGGAAACACCATATATTTT
TRBV20-1	TRBJ1-5	NA	12	NA	CSAREPNQPQHF	TGCAGTGCTAGAGAACCCAATCAGCCCCAGCATTTT
TRBV7-8	TRBJ1-5	many	14	NA	CASSTGTGNQPQHF	TGTGCCAGCAGCACAGGGACTGGCAATCAGCCCCAGCATTTT
TRBV20-1	TRBJ2-1	many	13	TRBD2	CSARGERGLEQFF	TGCAGTGCTAGAGGCGAGCGGGGGCTTGAGCAGTTCTTC
TRBV12-3/TRBV12-4	TRBJ2-7	many	13	NA	CASSLAPTVEQYF	TGTGCCAGCAGTTTAGCACCGACAGTCGAGCAGTACTTC
TRBV11-2	TRBJ2-2	many	16	NA	CASSQLGQTNTGELFF	TGTGCCAGCAGCCAATTAGGGCAGACGAACACCGGGGAGCTGTTTTTT
TRBV6-5	TRBJ2-7	NA	15	TRBD1	CASSYTGTASYEQYF	TGTGCCAGCAGTTACACCGGGACAGCATCCTACGAGCAGTACTTC
TRBV6-5	TRBJ1-6	NA	15	NA	CASSYGGGWHSPLNF	TGTGCCAGCAGTTATGGGGGGGGCTGGCATTCACCCCTCAACTTT
TRBV3-1	TRBJ2-3	many	16	TRBD2	CASSPLGRGGKDTQYF	TGTGCCAGCAGCCCACTAGGGCGGGGGGGCAAAGATACGCAGTATTTT
TRBV5-1	TRBJ2-1	many	14	NA	CASSLGGRRNEQFF	TGCGCCAGCAGCTTGGGGGGGCGTAGGAATGAGCAGTTCTTC
TRBV9	TRBJ2-3	many	16	NA	CASSVETGFSADTQYF	TGTGCCAGCAGCGTAGAAACAGGTTTCTCCGCAGATACGCAGTATTTT
TRBV4-1	TRBJ2-5	NA	11	NA	CASSQAETQYF	TGCGCCAGCAGCCAAGCGGAGACCCAGTACTTC
TRBV20-1	TRBJ2-2	many	14	NA	CSASWGANTGELFF	TGCAGTGCTAGCTGGGGAGCGAACACCGGGGAGCTGTTTTTT
TRBV3-1	TRBJ2-2	many	17	NA	CASSPDSWQAITGELFF	TGTGCCAGCAGCCCTGATTCGTGGCAGGCAATCACCGGGGAGCTGTTTTTT
TRBV20-1	TRBJ1-5	many	15	NA	CSAANAQGRGQPQHF	TGCAGTGCTGCCAACGCGCAGGGAAGGGGTCAGCCCCAGCATTTT
TRBV4-1	TRBJ2-3	many	12	NA	CASSLPSDTQYF	TGCGCCAGTAGCCTACCATCAGATACGCAGTATTTT
TRBV20-1	TRBJ2-5	NA	14	NA	CSASLVARAETQYF	TGCAGTGCTAGTTTAGTAGCGCGGGCGGAGACCCAGTACTTC
TRBV5-1	TRBJ2-2	many	15	NA	CASSFTDWLLGELFF	TGCGCCAGCAGCTTCACGGACTGGCTCCTCGGGGAGCTGTTTTTT
TRBV20-1	TRBJ1-4	many	11	NA	CSARGRDILFF	TGCAGTGCTAGAGGGAGAGATATTCTGTTTTTT
TRBV6-1	TRBJ2-4	many	14	TRBD1	CASRLDRAQNIQYF	TGTGCCAGCAGGCTGGACAGGGCGCAAAACATTCAGTACTTC
TRBV15	TRBJ2-1	few	14	NA	CATSRRKGYNEQFF	TGTGCCACCAGCAGGCGAAAGGGTTACAATGAGCAGTTCTTC
TRBV20-1	TRBJ1-3	NA	14	TRBD1	CSARARGLGNTIYF	TGCAGTGCTAGAGCAAGGGGGCTAGGGAACACCATATATTTT
TRBV4-1	TRBJ2-7	few	15	NA	CASSQEWGRGYEQYF	TGCGCCAGCAGCCAAGAGTGGGGAAGAGGCTACGAGCAGTACTTC
TRBV27	TRBJ1-5	many	15	TRBD1	CASSFQGQGNQPQHF	TGTGCCAGCAGTTTCCAGGGACAGGGAAATCAGCCCCAGCATTTT
TRBV7-9	TRBJ2-5	many	18	TRBD2	CASSLENGPGLASETQYF	TGTGCCAGCAGCTTGGAGAATGGTCCCGGACTAGCATCGGAGACCCAGTACTTC
TRBV7-9	TRBJ1-2	many	14	TRBD1	CASSAQQGAYGYTF	TGTGCCAGCAGCGCGCAACAGGGGGCTTATGGCTACACCTTC
TRBV9	TRBJ1-1	many	14	TRBD1	CASSVGQGVTEAFF	TGTGCCAGCAGCGTAGGACAGGGAGTCACTGAAGCTTTCTTT
TRBV5-6	TRBJ1-5	many	16	TRBD1	CASSHRGGNSNQPQHF	TGTGCCAGCAGTCATCGAGGGGGCAATAGCAATCAGCCCCAGCATTTT
TRBV5-7	TRBJ2-3	many	20	TRBD2	CASRFSNVVAGHSRADTQYF	TGTGCCAGCAGGTTTTCTAACGTAGTAGCGGGTCACTCCAGAGCAGATACGCAGTATTTT
TRBV12-3/TRBV12-4	TRBJ2-1	many	16	NA	CASHDPGVSSYNEQFF	TGTGCCAGCCATGATCCCGGGGTTAGCTCCTACAATGAGCAGTTCTTC
TRBV5-1	TRBJ2-1	many	15	TRBD2	CASSQTSGDYNEQFF	TGCGCCAGCAGCCAGACTAGCGGGGACTACAATGAGCAGTTCTTC
TRBV7-2	TRBJ2-1	many	16	NA	CASSPRGRGRSNEQFF	TGTGCCAGCAGCCCGCGCGGCAGGGGAAGGTCGAATGAGCAGTTCTTC
TRBV27	TRBJ1-1	many	15	NA	CASSINIGGATEAFF	TGTGCCAGCAGTATCAACATAGGGGGGGCCACTGAAGCTTTCTTT
TRBV6-2/TRBV6-3	TRBJ2-7	few	14	NA	CASSNTLQGKEQYF	TGTGCCAGCAGTAACACGCTACAGGGTAAAGAGCAGTACTTC
TRBV5-5	TRBJ1-2	few	12	TRBD1	CASSYEGADYTF	TGTGCCAGCAGCTACGAGGGGGCTGACTACACCTTC
TRBV3-1	TRBJ2-7	many	14	TRBD2	CASSQGLAVSEQYF	TGTGCCAGCAGCCAGGGACTAGCGGTGAGCGAGCAGTACTTC
TRBV2	TRBJ2-1	many	14	NA	CASSDDSLANEQFF	TGTGCCAGCAGTGATGATAGCCTTGCCAATGAGCAGTTCTTC
TRBV5-1	TRBJ2-4	NA	17	NA	CASSLLLGAAAKNIQYF	TGCGCCAGCAGCTTGCTCCTAGGAGCTGCAGCCAAAAACATTCAGTACTTC
TRBV5-1	TRBJ1-2	many	16	NA	CASSSGHANSRVGYTF	TGCGCCAGCAGCTCAGGACATGCGAACTCTCGGGTCGGCTACACCTTC
TRBV20-1	TRBJ1-2	many	13	NA	CSASTGDGSGYTF	TGCAGTGCTAGTACCGGGGATGGGAGTGGCTACACCTTC
TRBV7-7	TRBJ2-1	many	15	NA	CASSLELGPYNEQFF	TGTGCTAGCAGCTTAGAGCTGGGACCCTACAATGAGCAGTTCTTC
TRBV5-1	TRBJ1-1	many	15	NA	CASSFTGLGDTEAFF	TGCGCCAGCAGCTTTACCGGACTCGGCGACACTGAAGCTTTCTTT
TRBV4-1	TRBJ1-4	many	14	TRBD1	CASSRGGAGEKLFF	TGCGCCAGCAGCCGAGGGGGCGCCGGGGAAAAACTGTTTTTT
TRBV7-3	TRBJ2-5	few	15	TRBD2	CASSLDRGGGETQYF	TGTGCCAGCAGCTTAGATCGGGGGGGCGGAGAGACCCAGTACTTC
TRBV20-1	TRBJ2-7	many	13	NA	CSAMIQGTREQYF	TGCAGTGCAATGATACAGGGTACGAGGGAGCAGTACTTC
TRBV20-1	TRBJ2-5	many	16	NA	CSARATGSWGQETQYF	TGCAGTGCTAGAGCGACTGGTTCCTGGGGTCAAGAGACCCAGTACTTC
TRBV5-1	TRBJ1-1	many	13	NA	CASKVDPNTEAFF	TGCGCCAGCAAGGTGGATCCGAACACTGAAGCTTTCTTT
TRBV7-7	TRBJ2-2	many	14	NA	CASRPTGNTGELFF	TGTGCCAGCAGACCAACAGGGAACACCGGGGAGCTGTTTTTT
TRBV12-3/TRBV12-4	TRBJ1-6	many	15	TRBD1	CASNTGTGKNSPLHF	TGTGCCAGCAATACCGGGACAGGGAAAAATTCACCCCTCCACTTT